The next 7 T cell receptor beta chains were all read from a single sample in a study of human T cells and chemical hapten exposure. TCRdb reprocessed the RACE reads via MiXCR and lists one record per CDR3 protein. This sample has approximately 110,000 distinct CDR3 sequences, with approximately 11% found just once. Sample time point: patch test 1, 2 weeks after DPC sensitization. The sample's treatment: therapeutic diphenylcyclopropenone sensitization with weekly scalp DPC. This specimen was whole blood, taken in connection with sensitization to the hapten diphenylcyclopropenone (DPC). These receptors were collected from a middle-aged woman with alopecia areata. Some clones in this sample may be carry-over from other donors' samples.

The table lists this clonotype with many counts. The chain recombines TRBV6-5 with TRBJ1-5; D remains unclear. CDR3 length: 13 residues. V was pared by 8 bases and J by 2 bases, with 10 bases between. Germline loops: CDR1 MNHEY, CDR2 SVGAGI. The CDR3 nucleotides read TGTGCCAGCTACCCCCGGGGCAATCAGCCCCAGCATTTT. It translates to CASYPRGNQPQHF.

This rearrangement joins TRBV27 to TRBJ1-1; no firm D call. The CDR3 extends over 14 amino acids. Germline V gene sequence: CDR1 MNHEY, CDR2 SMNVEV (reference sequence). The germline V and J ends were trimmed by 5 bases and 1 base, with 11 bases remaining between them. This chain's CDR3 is CASSPRAANTEAFF. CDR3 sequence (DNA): TGTGCCAGCAGTCCCCGAGCAGCGAACACTGAAGCTTTCTTT.

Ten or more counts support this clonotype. CDR3 region: CSARLAGYNEQFF. The CDR3 DNA follows: TGCAGTGCTAGACTAGCGGGGTACAATGAGCAGTTCTTC. This sequence joins TRBV20-1 and TRBJ2-1; 9 bases fit TRBD2. Per the germline V gene, CDR1 is DFQATT and CDR2 is SNEGSKA (reference sequence). The CDR3 runs 13 residues. V trimming: 2 bases; J trimming: 4 bases; junction bases outside the gene matches: 0.

CDR3 DNA sequence: TGTGCCAGCACGGCAACCGGACAGAGCAATCAGCCCCAGCATTTT. Protein product: CASTATGQSNQPQHF. This chain uses TRBV12-3 or TRBV12-4 with TRBJ1-5; D is perhaps TRBD1 (6 bases). The CDR3 contains 15 residues. Trimming cost V 7 bases and J 1 base, with 14 bases left between them.

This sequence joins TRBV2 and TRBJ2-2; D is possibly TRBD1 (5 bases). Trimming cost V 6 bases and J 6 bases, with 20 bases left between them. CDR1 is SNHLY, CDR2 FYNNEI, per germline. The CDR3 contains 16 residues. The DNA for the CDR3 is TGTGCCAGCAGGGCAAAAATGATAACAGGCCCCGGGGAGCTGTTTTTT. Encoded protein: CASRAKMITGPGELFF.

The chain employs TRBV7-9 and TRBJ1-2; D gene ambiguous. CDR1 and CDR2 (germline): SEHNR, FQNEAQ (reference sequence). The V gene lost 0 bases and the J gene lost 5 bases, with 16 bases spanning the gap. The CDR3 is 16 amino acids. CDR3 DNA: TGTGCCAGCAGCTTAGCGCAACGTCTGAACATATATGGCTACACCTTC. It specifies CASSLAQRLNIYGYTF.

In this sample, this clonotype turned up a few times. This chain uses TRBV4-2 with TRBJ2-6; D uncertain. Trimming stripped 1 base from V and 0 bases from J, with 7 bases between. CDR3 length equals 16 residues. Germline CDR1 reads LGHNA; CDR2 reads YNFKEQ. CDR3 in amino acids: CASSQARTSGANVLTF. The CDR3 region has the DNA TGTGCCAGCAGCCAAGCCCGGACCTCTGGGGCCAACGTCCTGACTTTC.